Listed here are 30 T cell receptor beta chains from one sample, sequenced in a study of blood T cell repertoires in COVID-19 (dated by TCRdb to 2018 to 2020). Libraries were prepared through the immunoSEQ multiplex PCR assay. Drawn from immuneACCESS, this table holds only the in-frame rearrangements with V and J called that TCRdb kept. Clones are partly lost; checked studies trace under half to an unresolved V gene and leave the rest unexplained. Within this sample are around 72,000 clones, with 85% to 90% of them counted one time only. Together, the top ten hold 11% of the sample. Sequenced material: peripheral blood. Receptor source: a man aged 70 or older with active or convalescent COVID-19.

This clone was detected only once. This chain connects TRBV11-1 to TRBJ2-1; D is undetermined. The V and J ends lost 5 bases and 9 bases respectively, with 14 bases between them. The CDR3 loop spans 13 amino acids. Germline lookup yields CDR1 SGHAT and CDR2 FQDESV (reference sequence). The CDR3 loop reads CASSPATPGEQFF. The CDR3 region has the DNA TGTGCCAGCAGCCCCGCCACCCCGGGTGAGCAGTTCTTC.

The rearrangement links TRBV5-1 to TRBJ2-3, with D uncertain. Trimming took 5 bases from V and 1 from J, leaving 8 bases between them. The CDR3 spans 13 residues. From germline, CDR1 is SGHRS and CDR2 YFSETQ. The CDR3 DNA follows: TGCGCCAGCAGTGAGTTGGGCACAGATACGCAGTATTTT. Its protein product is CASSELGTDTQYF.

The rearrangement uses TRBV9 and TRBJ1-1; 7 bases fit TRBD1. With V trimmed by 3 bases and J by 1 base, 6 bases remained unmatched. This CDR3 has 15 residues. Germline-derived CDR1 and CDR2 are SGDLS and YYNGEE. The DNA for the CDR3 is TGTGCCAGCAGCGAAGACAGGGCTGGGAACACTGAAGCTTTCTTT. It encodes CASSEDRAGNTEAFF.

The chain combines TRBV6-6 with TRBJ1-5; TRBD1 matches at 9 bases. The V gene's germline CDR1 is MNHNY and CDR2 SVGAGI (reference sequence). The V segment lost 6 bases and the J segment 4 bases; nucleotides outside the gene matches: 7. The CDR3 sequence is 15 residues long. The CDR3 here is CASSSGQGPNQPQHF. The CDR3 nucleotides read TGTGCCAGCAGCTCGGGACAGGGCCCAAATCAGCCCCAGCATTTT.

In this sample, this clone turned up once. The rearrangement uses TRBV5-1 and TRBJ1-4, with D tentatively TRBD1 (5 bases). Trimming left V 6 bases short and J 4 bases short, with 10 bases between. Germline-derived CDR1 and CDR2 are SGHRS and YFSETQ. This CDR3 comprises 13 residues. CDR3 sequence reads: CASTDSFNEKLFF. CDR3 DNA: TGCGCCAGCACCGACAGTTTTAATGAAAAACTGTTTTTT.

The chain carries TRBV28 and TRBJ1-5; maybe TRBD1 (6 bases). Trimming cost V 1 base and J 9 bases, with 13 bases left between them. This CDR3 is 14 amino acids long. Germline V lookup: CDR1 MDHEN, CDR2 SYDVKM. CDR3 in DNA: TGTGCCAGCAGTTTATTCGGGGGGCAGGGGCCCCAGCATTTT. Protein product: CASSLFGGQGPQHF.

This clone was detected a few times. The CDR3: CASRGQGNPVYTF. In nucleotides, the CDR3 is TGTGCCAGCAGGGGACAGGGTAACCCGGTCTACACCTTC. V is TRBV12-3 or TRBV12-4 and J is TRBJ1-2; TRBD1 aligns across 9 bases. This CDR3 region has 13 residues. V shed 6 bases and J 10 bases; nucleotides not matched to a gene: 9.

V usage is TRBV7-9 and J usage is TRBJ2-5, with TRBD2 matching 11 bases. The V gene's germline CDR1 is SEHNR and CDR2 FQNEAQ (reference sequence). The CDR3 covers 16 residues. Unmatched junction bases numbered 6, after V lost 3 bases and J lost 3 bases. CDR3 in DNA: TGTGCCAGCAGCTTCCTGACTAGCGGGAAAAAAGAGACCCAGTACTTC. Translating it yields CASSFLTSGKKETQYF.

The chain carries TRBV2 and TRBJ1-5; TRBD1 agrees at 9 bases. Germline values: CDR1 SNHLY, CDR2 FYNNEI. The CDR3 sequence is 15 residues long. J gave up 7 bases and V 3 bases, and 7 bases lay outside the gene matches. The CDR3 sequence is CASSEGQGYWQPQHF. CDR3 DNA: TGTGCCAGCAGTGAGGGACAGGGTTATTGGCAGCCCCAGCATTTT.

This rearrangement joins TRBV4-3 to TRBJ2-1; D perhaps matches TRBD1 (5 bases). V lost 0 bases and J lost 9, with 15 bases in between. The CDR3 runs to 15 residues. The V gene's germline CDR1 is LGHNA and CDR2 YSLEER. Here the CDR3 reads CASSQDDSGLGEQFF. In DNA form, the CDR3 reads TGCGCCAGCAGCCAAGATGACAGTGGGCTCGGTGAGCAGTTCTTC.

V and J are TRBV7-8 and TRBJ2-4, with 10 bases aligning to TRBD1. The CDR3 is 14 amino acids. Germline CDR1 SGHVS, CDR2 FQNEAQ. V shed 6 bases, J shed 7 bases, and the junction held 6 bases outside the gene matches. The CDR3, as DNA: TGTGCCAGCAGTAGAGGGACAGGGGCGAACATTCAGTACTTC. This codes for CASSRGTGANIQYF.

The chain links TRBV30 to TRBJ2-1; 16 nucleotides match TRBD2. The CDR3 contains 16 residues. Germline CDR1 reads GTSNPN; CDR2 reads SVGIG (reference sequence). V lost 4 bases, J lost 5 bases, and 5 bases stayed unmatched. Here the CDR3 DNA reads TGTGCCTGGATGCCGGGACTAGCGGGAGGGAACAATGAGCAGTTCTTC. This codes for CAWMPGLAGGNNEQFF.

This clone was seen a handful of times. The chain has TRBV7-3 and TRBJ1-2; possible D gene TRBD1, 5 bases. Germline CDR1 SGHTA, CDR2 FQGTGA. This CDR3 comprises 17 residues. V lost 1 base and J lost 4, with 19 bases in between. CDR3 sequence reads: CASSLMAPGPTGYGYTF. The CDR3 nucleotides read TGTGCCAGCAGCTTAATGGCCCCAGGGCCTACCGGCTATGGCTACACCTTC. Full variable domain (outside the CDR3, taken from reference TRBV7-3 and TRBJ1-2): GAGVSQTPSNKVTEKGKYVELRCDPISGHTALYWYRQSLGQGPEFLIYFQGTGAADDSGLPNDRFFAVRPEGSVSTLKIQRTERGDSAVYLCASSLMAPGPTGYGYTFGSGTRLTVV.

This chain links TRBV28 with TRBJ2-1; 8 bases match TRBD2. The CDR3 runs to 14 residues. Per the germline V gene, CDR1 is MDHEN and CDR2 is SYDVKM. J lost 1 base, V lost 10 bases, and 6 bases had no gene match. The CDR3 reads CATSGGGSYNEQFF. DNA for the CDR3: TGTGCCACCTCCGGGGGGGGGTCCTACAATGAGCAGTTCTTC. Full variable domain (remainder filled in from reference TRBV28 and TRBJ2-1): DVKVTQSSRYLVKRTGEKVFLECVQDMDHENMFWYRQDPGLGLRLIYFSYDVKMKEKGDIPEGYSVSREKKERFSLILESASTNQTSMYLCATSGGGSYNEQFFGPGTRLTVL.

V is TRBV9 and J is TRBJ1-1; D not certain. V was shortened by 3 bases and J by 1 base, with 13 bases between the two germline ends. Per the germline V gene, CDR1 is SGDLS and CDR2 is YYNGEE. The CDR3 is made up of 15 amino acids. CDR3 loop: CASSANPRENTEAFF. The CDR3 nucleotides read TGTGCCAGCAGCGCAAACCCTCGAGAGAACACTGAAGCTTTCTTT.

The chain carries TRBV10-3 and TRBJ2-7; D is possibly TRBD2 (5 bases). Trimming shortened V by 5 bases and J by 4 bases, and 9 bases separated the two germline ends. Germline CDR1 ENHRY, CDR2 SYGVKD. This CDR3 spans 12 amino acids. The CDR3 here is CAISSSGYEQYF. The CDR3, as DNA: TGTGCCATCAGTTCGAGCGGTTACGAGCAGTACTTC.

This clone was observed a handful of times. The CDR3: CASSQLGLAGTSYNEQFF. The CDR3 region has the DNA TGTGCCAGCAGCCAATTGGGACTAGCGGGAACCTCCTACAATGAGCAGTTCTTC. The V and J genes are TRBV4-2 and TRBJ2-1; TRBD2 matches 13 bases. This CDR3 contains 18 residues. The V and J ends lost 2 bases and 0 bases, in that order; junction bases with no gene match: 4. CDR1 is LGHNA and CDR2 is YNFKEQ in the germline V gene.

V is TRBV6-5 and J is TRBJ1-2; TRBD1 matches 11 bases. Germline V gene lookup returns CDR1 MNHEY and CDR2 SVGAGI. The CDR3 loop spans 14 amino acids. Trimming at V came to 6 bases and at J to 6 bases, leaving 6 bases not matched to a gene. Here the CDR3 DNA reads TGTGCCAGCAGGAGGACAGGGGGCGTCGATGGCTACACCTTC. Translated, it gives CASRRTGGVDGYTF.

V gene TRBV7-2 combines with J gene TRBJ1-2, with TRBD1 matching 11 bases. With 6 bases clipped from V and 5 bases from J, the junction kept 8 bases outside the gene matches. CDR1 and CDR2 (germline): SGHTA, FQGNSA. The CDR3 is 15 residues long. In DNA, the CDR3 is TGTGCCAGCAGTCACCCGGGACAGGGGGGATATGGCTACACCTTC. Translated, it gives CASSHPGQGGYGYTF.

The CDR3 reads CAISVGTLLQGYTF. CDR3 sequence (DNA): TGTGCCATCAGTGTAGGGACACTCCTGCAGGGCTACACCTTC. This sequence joins TRBV10-3 and TRBJ1-2, with D possibly matching TRBD1 (6 bases). This CDR3 is 14 amino acids long. The germline V and J ends were trimmed by 4 bases and 8 bases, with 17 bases remaining between them. CDR1 is ENHRY, CDR2 SYGVKD, per germline.

This rearrangement joins TRBV14 to TRBJ2-1, with 11 bases matching TRBD2. The germline V gene encodes CDR1 SGHDN and CDR2 FVKESK. V lost 1 base, J lost 7 bases, and 3 bases stayed unmatched. The CDR3 is 15 residues long. CDR3 DNA: TGTGCCAGCAGCCAAGGGCTAGCGGGAGGAAATGAGCAGTTCTTC. This gives the protein CASSQGLAGGNEQFF.

The chain carries TRBV11-2 and TRBJ2-5, with 7 bases aligning to TRBD2. The trim removed 5 bases at V and 1 base at J, leaving 10 bases unmatched. This CDR3 comprises 16 residues. The germline V gene has CDR1 SGHAT and CDR2 FQNNGV. In DNA, the CDR3 is TGTGCCAGCAGCCTCCTGGGGGGGGGAGGCCAAGAGACCCAGTACTTC. This translates into CASSLLGGGGQETQYF.

This chain uses TRBV12-3 or TRBV12-4 with TRBJ1-2, with 9 bases that match TRBD1. The CDR3 length is 12 residues. J lost 6 bases, V lost 9 bases, and 5 bases had no gene match. This chain's CDR3 is CASTGQGDGYTF. DNA for the CDR3: TGTGCCAGTACGGGACAGGGAGATGGCTACACCTTC.

This chain links TRBV5-4 with TRBJ2-2, with 13 nucleotides matching TRBD2. The CDR3 consists of 17 residues. V lost 3 bases and J lost 6; bases outside the gene matches: 8. Germline V gene data show CDR1 as SGHNT and CDR2 as YYREEE (reference sequence). The CDR3 loop reads CASSSGLAGDSAGELFF. In DNA form, the CDR3 reads TGTGCCAGCAGCTCCGGACTAGCGGGAGATTCTGCCGGGGAGCTGTTTTTT.

This chain uses TRBV7-9 with TRBJ1-1; D remains ambiguous. The CDR3 extends over 14 amino acids. Germline values: CDR1 SEHNR, CDR2 FQNEAQ (reference sequence). V was cut by 1 base and J by 5 bases, with 11 bases left in between. The CDR3 spells CASSLVSRETEAFF. CDR3 coding DNA: TGTGCCAGCAGCTTAGTTTCTCGGGAAACTGAAGCTTTCTTT.

The J gene is TRBJ2-7, the V gene TRBV28; 12 nucleotides match TRBD2. Trimming at V came to 1 base and at J to 2 bases, leaving 6 bases not matched to a gene. The CDR3 is 17 amino acids. The V gene's germline CDR1 is MDHEN and CDR2 SYDVKM. The DNA of the CDR3 is TGTGCCAGCAGTTTATTCGCGACTAGCGGGGGTACCTACGAGCAGTACTTC. Translating it yields CASSLFATSGGTYEQYF.

This clone was seen more than once but under ten times. The V call is TRBV18, the J call TRBJ2-3, with a possible D match to TRBD2 (5 bases). Germline CDR1 KGHSH, CDR2 LQKENI. This CDR3 has 14 residues. V was clipped by 2 bases and J by 6 bases, with 12 bases between them. The DNA for the CDR3 is TGTGCCAGCTCACCATTCGGGGTGATGGATACGCAGTATTTT. Translated: CASSPFGVMDTQYF.

The CDR3 sequence: CASSTDRANEQFF. Written as DNA, the CDR3 is TGTGCCAGCAGTACGGACAGGGCAAATGAGCAGTTCTTC. This chain links TRBV27 with TRBJ2-1; 8 bases line up with TRBD1. The length of the CDR3 is 13 residues. Germline V lookup: CDR1 MNHEY, CDR2 SMNVEV (reference sequence). Trimming cost V 5 bases and J 7 bases; bases outside gene matches: 4.

This clone was found once. The J gene is TRBJ1-1, the V gene TRBV2; no reliable D call. Looked up from germline, CDR1 is SNHLY and CDR2 is FYNNEI. The CDR3 consists of 12 residues. Trimming pared 4 bases from V and 5 bases from J, leaving 8 bases between. For the CDR3, the DNA is TGTGCCAGCAGTGCGTCGAGAACTGAAGCTTTCTTT. Translated: CASSASRTEAFF.

The chain employs TRBV6-2 or TRBV6-3 and TRBJ1-1; no definite D call. This CDR3 contains 15 residues. V gave up 0 bases and J gave up 2 bases, with 10 bases separating them. CDR1 is MNHEY, CDR2 SVGEGT, per germline. The CDR3 spells CASSYSRVGNTEAFF. CDR3 bases: TGTGCCAGCAGTTACTCGAGGGTGGGTAACACTGAAGCTTTCTTT.